Each of the 8 T cell receptor beta chains below was sequenced from the same sample in a study of siplizumab effects on memory and regulatory T cells. TCRdb's table, derived via immunoSEQ multiplex PCR, lists solely in-frame clones and lacks some. Here the sample spans some 110,000 clones, roughly 92% being singletons. The source material was Tregs sorted from blood. These receptors all stem from a human donor in good health.

V gene TRBV5-1 combines with J gene TRBJ1-1; no reliable D call. Germline CDR1 is SGHRS and CDR2 is YFSETQ. CDR3 length: 11 residues. The germline V and J ends were trimmed by 5 bases and 2 bases, with 4 bases remaining between them. CDR3 coding DNA: TGCGCCAGCAGGTCAAACACTGAAGCTTTCTTT. It codes for CASRSNTEAFF.

The rearrangement links TRBV6-5 to TRBJ2-7; D assignment may be TRBD1 or TRBD2 (5 bases each). V shed 6 bases and J shed 2 bases, with 11 bases lying between them. From germline, CDR1 is MNHEY and CDR2 SVGAGI. This CDR3 comprises 13 residues. CDR3 loop: CASRLQGAYEQYF. The CDR3 DNA reads as TGTGCCAGCAGGCTTCAGGGAGCCTACGAGCAGTACTTC.

V is TRBV15 and J is TRBJ1-2, with TRBD1 matching 8 bases. This CDR3 region has 16 residues. V dropped 1 base and J dropped 6; count of bases not matched to a gene: 10. Germline CDR1 and CDR2: LNHNV and YYDKDF (reference sequence). In nucleotides, the CDR3 is TGTGCCACCAGCAGAGGGACAGGGTTCGACCAAAATGGCTACACCTTC. This translates into CATSRGTGFDQNGYTF.

The chain is built from TRBV10-3 and TRBJ2-5; TRBD2 agrees at 8 bases. Germline CDR1 is ENHRY and CDR2 is SYGVKD. V lost 11 bases and J lost 1; bases outside the gene matches: 6. The CDR3 is 13 amino acids. The CDR3: CALSSGGQETQYF. The CDR3 coding sequence is TGTGCCCTTTCGAGCGGGGGCCAAGAGACCCAGTACTTC.

This chain uses TRBV2 with TRBJ2-5, with D perhaps matching TRBD1 (6 bases). The germline V gene has CDR1 SNHLY and CDR2 FYNNEI. V lost 1 base, J lost 1 base, and 13 bases lay in between. The CDR3 spans 16 residues. The CDR3 DNA follows: TGTGCCAGCAGTGAAGGTGGCAGGGGTCTCCAAGAGACCCAGTACTTC. This gives the protein CASSEGGRGLQETQYF.

This chain joins TRBV7-9 and TRBJ1-1, with D possibly TRBD1 on 5 matching bases. The CDR3 is 14 amino acids. Germline V CDR1 and CDR2: SEHNR, FQNEAQ (reference sequence). Trimming removed 3 bases from V and 11 bases from J, with 19 bases in between. CDR3 loop: CASSFDSFLVEAFF. The CDR3 nucleotides read TGTGCCAGCAGCTTTGACAGTTTTTTGGTCGAGGCTTTCTTT.

The chain uses TRBV7-8 and TRBJ2-2, with D perhaps TRBD2 (6 bases). The germline V and J ends were trimmed by 2 bases and 6 bases, with 10 bases remaining between them. The CDR3 loop spans 14 amino acids. Germline values: CDR1 SGHVS, CDR2 FQNEAQ. CDR3 sequence (DNA): TGTGCCAGCAGCTTATCGGAGGGTTCCGGGGAGCTGTTTTTT. Translation: CASSLSEGSGELFF.

V gene TRBV6-1 combines with J gene TRBJ1-1; possible D gene TRBD1, 5 bases. In germline, CDR1 is MNHNS, CDR2 SASEGT. The CDR3 spans 12 residues. Between the trimmed V and J ends, which lost 7 bases and 5 bases, there was a span of 11 bases. DNA of the CDR3: TGTGCCAGCATACCAGGGAGGACTGAAGCTTTCTTT. Translation: CASIPGRTEAFF.